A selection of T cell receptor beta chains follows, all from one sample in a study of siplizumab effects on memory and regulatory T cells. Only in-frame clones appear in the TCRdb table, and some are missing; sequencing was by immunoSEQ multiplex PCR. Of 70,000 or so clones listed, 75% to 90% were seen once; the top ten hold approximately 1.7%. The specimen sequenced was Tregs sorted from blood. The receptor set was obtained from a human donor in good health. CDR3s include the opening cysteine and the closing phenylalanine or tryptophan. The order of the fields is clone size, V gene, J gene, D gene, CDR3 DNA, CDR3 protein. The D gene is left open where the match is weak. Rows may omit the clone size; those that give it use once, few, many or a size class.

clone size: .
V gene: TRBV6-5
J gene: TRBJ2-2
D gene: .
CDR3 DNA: TGTGCCAGCACCCCTCAGGGCACGAGAACCGGGGAGCTGTTTTTT
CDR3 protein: CASTPQGTRTGELFF

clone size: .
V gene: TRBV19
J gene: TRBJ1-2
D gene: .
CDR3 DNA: TGTGCCAGTAGTATTCCTCCTTCTAACTATGGCTACACCTTC
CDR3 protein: CASSIPPSNYGYTF

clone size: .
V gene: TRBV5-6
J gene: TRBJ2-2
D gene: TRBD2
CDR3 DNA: TGTGCCAGCAGCTTGGCTCTAGCGGGCATCACCGGGGAGCTGTTTTTT
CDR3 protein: CASSLALAGITGELFF

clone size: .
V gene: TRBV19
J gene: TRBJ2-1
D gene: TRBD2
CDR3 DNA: TGTGCCAGTAGTACCCGGGGAGCGGGAGTAAACAATGAGCAGTTCTTC
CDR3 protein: CASSTRGAGVNNEQFF

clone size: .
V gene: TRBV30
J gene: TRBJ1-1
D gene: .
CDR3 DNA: TGTGCCTGGAGTAGCAGACTAGACACTGAAGCTTTCTTT
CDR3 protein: CAWSSRLDTEAFF

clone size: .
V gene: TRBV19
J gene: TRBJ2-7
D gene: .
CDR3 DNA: TGTGCCAGTAGCATTACGACTAGCTCCTACGAGCAGTACTTC
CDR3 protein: CASSITTSSYEQYF

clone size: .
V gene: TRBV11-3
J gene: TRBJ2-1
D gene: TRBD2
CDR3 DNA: TGTGCCAGCAGCTTACCCCTCGGTGGACTAGCCGGCAATGAGCAGTTCTTC
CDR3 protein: CASSLPLGGLAGNEQFF

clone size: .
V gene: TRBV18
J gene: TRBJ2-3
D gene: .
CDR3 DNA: TGTGCCAGCTCACCAACCCCTCACGTAGATACGCAGTATTTT
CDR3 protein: CASSPTPHVDTQYF

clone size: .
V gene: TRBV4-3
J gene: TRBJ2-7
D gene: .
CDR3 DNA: TGCGCCAGCAGCCAACACCGGGACCAGGGGTTCTACGAGCAGTACTTC
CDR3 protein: CASSQHRDQGFYEQYF

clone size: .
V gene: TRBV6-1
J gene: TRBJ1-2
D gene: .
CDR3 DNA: TGTGCCAGCAGGATGCCGGGGAGGGGCGGCTACACCTTC
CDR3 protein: CASRMPGRGGYTF

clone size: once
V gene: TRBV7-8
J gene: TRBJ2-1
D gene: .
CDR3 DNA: TGTGCCAGCAGCAGGGCCACCGAGCAGTTCTTC
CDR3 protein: CASSRATEQFF

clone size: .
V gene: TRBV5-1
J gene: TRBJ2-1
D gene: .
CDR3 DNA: TGCGCCAGCAGCTCGGGACTCTTTAGGGATGAGCAGTTCTTC
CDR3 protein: CASSSGLFRDEQFF

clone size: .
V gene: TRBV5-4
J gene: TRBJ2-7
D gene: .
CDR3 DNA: TGTGCCAGCAGCTTAGGTGTAGGGGCGTACGAGCAGTACTTC
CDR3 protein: CASSLGVGAYEQYF

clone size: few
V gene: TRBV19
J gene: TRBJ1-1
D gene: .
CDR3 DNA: TGTGCCAGTAGTACAGGGATAAACACTGAAGCTTTCTTT
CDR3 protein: CASSTGINTEAFF

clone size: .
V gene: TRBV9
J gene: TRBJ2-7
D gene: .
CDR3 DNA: TGTGCCAGCAGCGTAAGGGGGGAGGGTCGTGTCGAGCAGTACTTC
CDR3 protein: CASSVRGEGRVEQYF

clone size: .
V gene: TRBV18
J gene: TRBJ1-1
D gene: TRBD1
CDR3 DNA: TGTGCCAGCTCAAGTTTCCGGACAGGAGCTAAGAACACTGAAGCTTTCTTT
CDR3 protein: CASSSFRTGAKNTEAFF

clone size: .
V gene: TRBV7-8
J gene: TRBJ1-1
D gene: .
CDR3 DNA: TGTGCCAGCAGCTTCGAACGTGGCACTGAAGCTTTCTTT
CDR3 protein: CASSFERGTEAFF

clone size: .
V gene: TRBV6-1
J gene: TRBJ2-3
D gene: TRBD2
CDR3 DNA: TGTGCCAGCAGTGAAGGACTAGCGGGAGCCACAGATACGCAGTATTTT
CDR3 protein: CASSEGLAGATDTQYF

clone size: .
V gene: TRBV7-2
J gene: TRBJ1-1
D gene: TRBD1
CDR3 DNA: TGTGCCAGCAGCTTGACAGGGGGCCACACTGAAGCTTTCTTT
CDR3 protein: CASSLTGGHTEAFF

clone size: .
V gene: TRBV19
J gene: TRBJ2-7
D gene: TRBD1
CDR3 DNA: TGTGCCAGTAGTTCCGGGACAGGTTTTAGAGAGCAGTACTTC
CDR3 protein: CASSSGTGFREQYF

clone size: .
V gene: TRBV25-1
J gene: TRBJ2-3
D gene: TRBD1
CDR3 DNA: TGTGCCAGCAGCCCGCCCGGACAGGGAACAGATACGCAGTATTTT
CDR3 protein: CASSPPGQGTDTQYF

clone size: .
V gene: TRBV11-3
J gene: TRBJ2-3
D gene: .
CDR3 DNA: TGTGCCAGCAGCTCCCGATCCGCGCAGGGGTTTACAGATACGCAGTATTTT
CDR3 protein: CASSSRSAQGFTDTQYF

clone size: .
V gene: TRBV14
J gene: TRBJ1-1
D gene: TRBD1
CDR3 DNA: TGTGCCAGCAGGCCAGGGACAGGGGCCATGAACACTGAAGCTTTCTTT
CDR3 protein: CASRPGTGAMNTEAFF

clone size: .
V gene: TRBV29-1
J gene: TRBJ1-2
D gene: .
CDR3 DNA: TGCAGCGTTGAGGGGGCTGGGGGCTACACCTTC
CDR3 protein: CSVEGAGGYTF

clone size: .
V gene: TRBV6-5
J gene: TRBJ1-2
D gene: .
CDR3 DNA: TGTGCCAGCAGTTACCAGAAGCGGAGGGCTGGCTACACCTTC
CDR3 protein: CASSYQKRRAGYTF

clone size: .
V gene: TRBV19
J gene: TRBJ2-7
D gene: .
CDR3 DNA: TGTGCCAGTAGTACCTCGAGGTTACCGGGAGAGCAGTACTTC
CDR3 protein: CASSTSRLPGEQYF